The TCR beta chain described here comes from a study of cytomegalovirus exposure and HLA in healthy donors. Study context: The Caucasian-associated ancestry cluster contained about 80% of the 300 to 400 genotyped donors.

PCR primers comprised 60 Vbeta and 13 Jbeta primers. The table came from immunoSEQ multiplex PCR; TCRdb's copy has only in-frame clones and leaves some out. Of approximately 81,000 clones in the sample, around 84% were seen once. V was pared by 2 bases and J by 4 bases, with 8 bases between. Per germline, CDR1 SGHDN and CDR2 FVKESK. The CDR3 spans 14 residues. In the case of this clone: As yet, its antigen is unknown.

Findings and limits, study-wide: V- and J-gene trimming of TCR beta was linked (in a later analysis) to a missense DCLRE1C variant. Investigators reported 150 to 200 TCR beta chains as tied to cytomegalovirus. The majority of CMV-associated TCR beta chains were reported as apparently HLA-restricted in a later analysis.

Sequencing was done on a sample of PBMCs. This clonotype was sampled from a woman aged 50 to 65 in good health and CMV-seronegative. This rearrangement joins TRBV14 to TRBJ2-2; maybe TRBD2 (5 bases). The CDR3 sequence: CASSQNEGTGELFF. DNA of the CDR3: TGTGCCAGCAGCCAAAACGAGGGCACCGGGGAGCTGTTTTTT. Based on the CDR3 plus reference TRBV14 and TRBJ2-2, the full variable domain is EAGVTQFPSHSVIEKGQTVTLRCDPISGHDNLYWYRRVMGKEIKFLLHFVKESKQDESGMPNNRFLAERTGGTYSTLKVQPAELEDSGVYFCASSQNEGTGELFFGEGSRLTVL.